This T cell receptor (beta chain) was found in a study of T cells in Graves' hyperthyroidism and ophthalmopathy. This clonotype was counted ten times or more. There were TCR beta CDR3 regions amplified from RNA transcripts. Using the HTBI primer set, a first-round RT-PCR was run on the TCR CDR3. MiXCR, run by TCRdb on the multiplex PCR reads, gives a single entry per CDR3 protein. The table lists some 460,000 distinct CDR3 sequences, roughly 14% of them singletons, with roughly 7.7% in the top ten. The receptor's source is a woman between 18 and 30 years old with Graves' hyperthyroidism. Source material: blood.

CDR3 in DNA: TGTGCCAGCAGTTCGACGGCTCCTAATGAAAAACTGTTTTTT. Amino acids: CASSSTAPNEKLFF. The chain couples TRBV28 to TRBJ1-4; no definite D call. Germline V gives CDR1 MDHEN, CDR2 SYDVKM. The CDR3 runs to 14 residues. The V gene lost 4 bases and the J gene lost 3 bases, with 9 bases spanning the gap. The full variable domain, in which reference TRBV28 and TRBJ1-4 provide the parts outside the CDR3, is DVKVTQSSRYLVKRTGEKVFLECVQDMDHENMFWYRQDPGLGLRLIYFSYDVKMKEKGDIPEGYSVSREKKERFSLILESASTNQTSMYLCASSSTAPNEKLFFGSGTQLSVL.